A selection of T cell receptor beta chains follows, all from one sample in a study of cytomegalovirus exposure and HLA in healthy donors. TCRdb's table, derived via immunoSEQ multiplex PCR, lists solely in-frame clones and lacks some. The sample records about 110,000 clones, approximately 94% being singletons. The sample was PBMCs. These receptors came from a woman aged 18-29 years in good health and CMV-seronegative. Both conserved end residues are part of each CDR3. D genes are given only for firm matches.

>TRBJ2-2|.|TRBV14
TGTGCCAGCAGCCAACCGGGACAAAAGAACACCGGGGAGCTGTTTTTT
CASSQPGQKNTGELFF
>TRBJ2-7|TRBD2|TRBV7-9
TGTGCCAGCAGCCGGGGAGGGCAGAAAGAATACGAGCAGTACTTC
CASSRGGQKEYEQYF
>TRBJ1-6|.|TRBV5-1
TGCGCCAGCAGCCCGGAGGTGGGCGCGGGGTCACCCCTCCACTTT
CASSPEVGAGSPLHF
>TRBJ1-2|.|TRBV7-9
TGTGCCAGCAGCTTAGATCCTCGTGACAGCTATGGCTACACCTTC
CASSLDPRDSYGYTF
>TRBJ1-1|TRBD1|TRBV6-1
TGTGCCAGCAGTGACAGGACAGGGGGCAGTACTGAAGCTTTCTTT
CASSDRTGGSTEAFF
>TRBJ2-3|.|TRBV5-6
TGTGCCAGCAGCTTTACTGTGGCAGGTAGTACAGATACGCAGTATTTT
CASSFTVAGSTDTQYF
>TRBJ1-5|.|TRBV19
TGTGCCAGTAGTATGGAAAAGGGGCGCCAGCCCCAGCATTTT
CASSMEKGRQPQHF
>TRBJ1-5|.|TRBV4-3
TGCGCCAGCAGCCTCGCCGCGGGGGCTAGCAATCAGCCCCAGCATTTT
CASSLAAGASNQPQHF
>TRBJ2-7|TRBD1|TRBV29-1
TGCAGCGTAGGACAGGGGTCCCACGAGCAGTACTTC
CSVGQGSHEQYF
>TRBJ2-2|TRBD1|TRBV7-8
TGTGCCAGCAGCTTAGACAGGGGGCTTTCCGGGGAGCTGTTTTTT
CASSLDRGLSGELFF
>TRBJ2-2|.|TRBV5-4
TGTGCCAGCAGCCTCAACACCGGGGAGCTGTTTTTT
CASSLNTGELFF
>TRBJ1-1|.|TRBV7-6
TGTGCCAGCAGCTCCCGGGTCGGGTTAAGAATGAACACTGAAGCTTTCTTT
CASSSRVGLRMNTEAFF
>TRBJ2-1|TRBD2|TRBV18
TGTGCCAGCTCGAGGACTAGCGGACCCTACAATGAGCAGTTCTTC
CASSRTSGPYNEQFF
>TRBJ2-2|.|TRBV6-1
TGTGCCAGCAGTGAATTGGGGGCGGCGAACACCGGGGAGCTGTTTTTT
CASSELGAANTGELFF
>TRBJ1-2|TRBD1|TRBV7-9
TGTGCCAGCAGCCCCAGGGACAGCAAACGTTCGGGCTACACCTTC
CASSPRDSKRSGYTF
>TRBJ1-1|.|TRBV6-5
TGTGCCAGCAGTACCCGTCCGGGGTTCAACACTGAAGCTTTCTTT
CASSTRPGFNTEAFF
>TRBJ1-3|.|TRBV6-1
TGTGCCAGCAGTGAAGTCGGTACCTCTGGAAACACCATATATTTT
CASSEVGTSGNTIYF